Presented here are 26 T cell receptor beta chains from one specimen sequenced in a study of CD8+CD57+ T cells in acquired aplastic anemia (dated 2018 in TCRdb). For sequencing, an Illumina HiSeq 2000 was employed. Genomic DNA served as template for TCR beta VDJ combination and CDR3 sequence profiling. TCRdb cleaned the public reads at Q25 with fastp, built clones with MiXCR and kept in-frame beta chains. Each CDR3 protein gets just one entry, which takes the most common genes and DNA from the rows behind it. For this sample there are about 240,000 distinct CDR3 sequences; 45% to 50% appear just once. 6.5% to 10% of the sample belongs to the ten largest clones. Expansion of CD8+CD57+ cells had been shown by flow cytometry in the patients chosen for sequencing. The sequencing input was sorted CD4+, CD8+, or CD8+CD57+ T cells (not recorded which) from PBMCs. Receptors were obtained from a human donor with aplastic anemia.

V usage is TRBV11-2 and J usage is TRBJ1-3, with D hard to call. The V gene lost 4 bases and the J gene lost 8 bases, with 3 bases spanning the gap. CDR1 is SGHAT, CDR2 FQNNGV, per germline. The CDR3 consists of 10 residues. The CDR3 protein is CASSSDTIYF. The CDR3 coding sequence is TGTGCCAGCAGCTCCGACACCATATATTTT.

This clonotype was counted ten times or more. Germline is not matched at one junction end, which may reflect a read error. V and J are TRBV7-7 and TRBJ2-2; the match to TRBD1 covers 10 bases. Germline V gives CDR1 SSHAT, CDR2 FNYEAQ (reference sequence). The CDR3 extends over 15 amino acids. The CDR3 reads CASSLGTGVSGELFF. Here the CDR3 DNA reads TGTGCTAGCAGCTTAGGGACAGGGGTATCCGGGGAGCTGTTTTTT.

At least ten counts were recorded for this clonotype. The rearrangement uses TRBV7-9 and TRBJ1-2; tentatively, D is TRBD1 (5 bases). The CDR3 extends over 14 amino acids. Germline values: CDR1 SEHNR, CDR2 FQNEAQ (reference sequence). V was trimmed by 5 bases and J by 7 bases, leaving 17 bases between them. Here the CDR3 reads CASSGADWSGGYTF. The CDR3 coding sequence is TGTGCCAGCAGCGGGGCTGACTGGAGCGGTGGCTACACCTTC.

This clonotype was observed a few times. The rearrangement uses TRBV2 and TRBJ2-7, with TRBD1 identical over 8 bases. V trimming: 1 base; J trimming: 2 bases; junction bases outside the gene matches: 7. The CDR3 is made up of 16 amino acids. From germline, CDR1 is SNHLY and CDR2 FYNNEI. Written as DNA, the CDR3 is TGTGCCAGCAGTGAAGGCCGGGACAGGACCACCTACGAGCAGTACGTC. Amino acids: CASSEGRDRTTYEQYV.

Ten or more counts support this clonotype. V is TRBV4-3 and J is TRBJ2-1; D gene unclear. Trimming removed 0 bases at V and 7 bases at J, with 4 bases between. Looked up from germline, CDR1 is LGHNA and CDR2 is YSLEER. This CDR3 comprises 12 residues. Here the CDR3 DNA reads TGCGCCAGCAGCCAAGACCAGAATGAGCAGTTCTTC. This codes for CASSQDQNEQFF.

This clonotype has a count of ten or more. This chain joins TRBV6-5 and TRBJ1-2, with TRBD1 matching over 7 bases. The CDR3 loop spans 13 amino acids. The germline gives CDR1 MNHEY, CDR2 SVGAGI. With 6 bases clipped from V and 7 bases from J, the junction kept 8 bases outside the gene matches. DNA for the CDR3: TGTGCCAGCAGGCTCACAGGGGTAGGTGGCTACACCTTC. This translates into CASRLTGVGGYTF.

The J gene is TRBJ1-6, the V gene TRBV2; perhaps TRBD1 as D (6 bases). This CDR3 spans 14 amino acids. Trimming cost V 5 bases and J 5 bases, with 10 bases left between them. Germline assignment: CDR1 SNHLY and CDR2 FYNNEI. The CDR3 DNA reads TGTGCCAGCAGTCGACAGGACGATAATTCACCCCTCCACTTT. It is translated as CASSRQDDNSPLHF.

On this clonotype itself: A read error may be the cause here, since a much bigger clone is one base away. V usage is TRBV7-9 and J usage is TRBJ2-2; 10 bases fit TRBD1. The germline CDR1 and CDR2 sequences are SEHNR and FQNEAQ (reference sequence). This CDR3 contains 15 residues. Trimming cost V 5 bases and J 3 bases; bases outside gene matches: 3. The CDR3 DNA sequence: TGTGCCAGCAGCCCCGGGACAGGGGACACCGGGGAGCTGTTTTTT. Protein: CASSPGTGDTGELFF.

This clonotype occurred many times. J is TRBJ2-2 and V is TRBV9, with 10 bases fitting TRBD2. CDR3 length: 15 amino acids. V shed 4 bases, J shed 1 base, and the junction held 1 base outside the gene matches. The germline CDR1 and CDR2 sequences are SGDLS and YYNGEE. The CDR3 DNA follows: TGTGCCAGCAGCCCTAGCGGGAGGAACACCGGGGAGCTGTTTTTT. Translation: CASSPSGRNTGELFF.

On this clonotype itself: A much more abundant neighbour one base away suggests this may be a read error. The gene calls are TRBV7-2 and TRBJ2-1; D gene ambiguous. V was clipped by 3 bases and J by 10 bases, with 10 bases between them. The CDR3 has 12 amino acids. Germline V gene sequence: CDR1 SGHTA, CDR2 FQGNSA. The CDR3 DNA reads TGTGCCAGCAGCTTTGGCAACGGGGAGCAGTTCTTC. Protein product: CASSFGNGEQFF.

This clonotype was counted only a few times. V and J are TRBV2 and TRBJ1-5; D is undetermined. V lost 10 bases, J lost 0 bases, and 7 bases lay in between. Germline V CDR1 and CDR2: SNHLY, FYNNEI. The CDR3 contains 12 residues. The CDR3 sequence: CATKNSNQPQHF. The CDR3 DNA is TGTGCCACCAAGAATAGCAATCAGCCCCAGCATTTT.

The chain recombines TRBV24-1 with TRBJ1-2, with unresolved D. CDR1 and CDR2 (germline): KGHDR, SFDVKD. This CDR3 contains 18 residues. The V gene lost 3 bases and the J gene lost 6 bases, with 25 bases spanning the gap. The chain's CDR3 is CATSDRTGELEIYDGYTF. The CDR3 DNA is TGTGCCACCAGTGATCGCACCGGGGAACTCGAGATCTACGATGGCTACACCTTC.

On this clonotype: Its ends do not fully match the called genes, so a read error is possible. The rearrangement links TRBV2 to TRBJ1-1; TRBD1 might be the D (5 bases). The V gene's germline CDR1 is SNHLY and CDR2 FYNNEI. CDR3 length equals 15 residues. In DNA, the CDR3 is TGTGCCAGCAGCACCCGCGTAGACAGTAACACTGAAGCTCTCTTT. This encodes CASSTRVDSNTEALF.

This clonotype was picked up many times. The V call is TRBV7-6, the J call TRBJ2-1, with 10 bases fitting TRBD2. The CDR3 extends over 15 amino acids. Germline V gene data show CDR1 as SGHVS and CDR2 as FNYEAQ. The V and J ends lost 4 bases and 7 bases, in that order; junction bases with no gene match: 7. The CDR3 loop reads CASSYLAGERNEQFF. CDR3 DNA: TGTGCCAGCAGCTACCTAGCGGGAGAGAGGAATGAGCAGTTCTTC.

This rearrangement joins TRBV28 to TRBJ1-2; tentative D call: TRBD1 (5 bases). V was cut by 5 bases and J by 6 bases, with 22 bases left in between. CDR1 and CDR2 from the germline V gene are MDHEN and SYDVKM. This CDR3 has 16 residues. CDR3 nucleotides: TGTGCCAGCAGTCCGTACGCCTTGACAGCCACCAATGGCTACACCTTC. Its translation is CASSPYALTATNGYTF.

This clonotype occurred once. V usage is TRBV12-3 or TRBV12-4 and J usage is TRBJ2-7, with a weak D call TRBD2 (6 bases). Trimming removed 6 bases from V and 0 bases from J, with 9 bases in between. The CDR3 loop spans 13 amino acids. The CDR3 DNA reads as TGTGCCAGCAGCGCGGGAAGCTCCTACGAGCAGTACTTC. Protein product: CASSAGSSYEQYF.

The V gene is TRBV20-1, the J gene TRBJ2-5, with a possible D match to TRBD2 (6 bases). Germline CDR1 DFQATT, CDR2 SNEGSKA (reference sequence). This CDR3 has 15 amino acids. The V end was cut by 5 bases, the J end by 4 bases, with 20 bases between. The CDR3 sequence: CSAPRGSGELETQYF. CDR3 nucleotide sequence: TGCAGTGCTCCCCGGGGTAGCGGTGAGTTAGAGACCCAGTACTTC.

The CDR3 region is CASSPRGLSYEQYF. The DNA of the CDR3 is TGTGCCAGCAGCCCCAGGGGTCTCTCCTACGAGCAGTACTTC. The chain uses TRBV3-1 and TRBJ2-7; D possibly corresponds to TRBD1 (6 bases). This CDR3 has 14 residues. The germline V and J ends were trimmed by 4 bases and 0 bases, with 10 bases remaining between them. The germline V gene has CDR1 LGHDT and CDR2 YNNKEL (reference sequence).

In nucleotides, the CDR3 is TGTGCCAGTAGTCCGAACAGGGGACAGGGAAATCGTACAGATACGCAGTATTTT. Translated: CASSPNRGQGNRTDTQYF. The gene calls are TRBV19 and TRBJ2-3, with 9 bases lining up with TRBD1. The CDR3 is 18 residues long. CDR1 and CDR2 (germline): LNHDA, SQIVND (reference sequence). Losses at the gene ends were 5 bases for V and 3 bases for J; bases not matched to a gene: 15. Together with reference TRBV19 and TRBJ2-3, the CDR3 gives the full variable domain: DGGITQSPKYLFRKEGQNVTLSCEQNLNHDAMYWYRQDPGQGLRLIYYSQIVNDFQKGDIAEGYSVSREKKESFPLTVTSAQKNPTAFYLCASSPNRGQGNRTDTQYFGPGTRLTVL.

This clonotype was seen a single time. This may be a read error, as it is one base from a much larger clone. The chain carries TRBV9 and TRBJ1-2, with D tentatively TRBD1 (6 bases). V gave up 4 bases and J gave up 4 bases, with 14 bases separating them. The CDR3 runs to 14 residues. The germline gives CDR1 SGDLS, CDR2 YYNGEE. Here the CDR3 DNA reads TGTGCCAGCAGCTTCCGGGGGGCTAGCTATGGCTACACCTTC. Translating gives CASSFRGASYGYTF.

The genes are TRBV19 and TRBJ2-1, with TRBD2 identical over 7 bases. With V trimmed by 4 bases and J by 12 bases, 9 bases remained unmatched. CDR3 length: 13 amino acids. The germline CDR1 and CDR2 sequences are LNHDA and SQIVND (reference sequence). This chain's CDR3 is CASSTLGGMTQFF. CDR3 nucleotides: TGTGCCAGTAGTACCCTCGGGGGGATGACGCAGTTCTTC.

This rearrangement joins TRBV20-1 to TRBJ1-2, with D perhaps matching TRBD1 (6 bases). The germline V gene has CDR1 DFQATT and CDR2 SNEGSKA (reference sequence). V was clipped by 6 bases and J by 8 bases, with 19 bases between them. The CDR3 extends over 13 amino acids. The CDR3 sequence: CSAQDLLGGGYTF. Written as DNA, the CDR3 is TGCAGTGCCCAAGATTTATTGGGGGGCGGCTACACCTTC.

This clonotype has more than one count but fewer than ten. This chain uses TRBV11-2 with TRBJ1-1; the D is unclear. CDR1 is SGHAT and CDR2 is FQNNGV in the germline V gene. With 2 bases removed from V and 4 bases from J, the gap between germline ends came to 5 bases. The CDR3 is 12 residues long. CDR3 region: CASSLWLTEAFF. The DNA for the CDR3 is TGTGCCAGCAGCTTATGGCTCACTGAAGCTTTCTTT.

Points on this clonotype: The junction departs from the called germline gene at one end, perhaps through a read error. V is TRBV2 and J is TRBJ1-5; 8 bases fit TRBD1. The CDR3 runs 17 residues. The germline V gene has CDR1 SNHLY and CDR2 FYNNEI. The CDR3 reads CASKAGGVDLRNQPQHF. Here the CDR3 DNA reads TGTGCCAGCAAGGCAGGGGGCGTCGACCTTCGCAATCAGCCCCAGCATTTC.

The chain joins TRBV6-4 to TRBJ2-3, with 13 nucleotides matching TRBD2. CDR3 length equals 15 residues. Germline CDR1 MRHNA, CDR2 SNTAGT. Germline trimming cut 4 bases from V and 6 bases from J; bases unmatched to any gene: 4. CDR3 sequence reads: CASSGTSGRKDTQYF. Here the CDR3 DNA reads TGTGCCAGCAGTGGGACTAGCGGGAGAAAGGATACGCAGTATTTT.

This clonotype was detected many times. The chain has TRBV7-9 and TRBJ1-2, with 7 bases aligning to TRBD1. This CDR3 has 16 amino acids. CDR1 and CDR2 (germline): SEHNR, FQNEAQ (reference sequence). With V trimmed by 4 bases and J by 0 bases, 8 bases remained unmatched. The chain's CDR3 is CASSSWTGPANYGYTF. CDR3 sequence (DNA): TGTGCCAGCAGCTCGTGGACAGGCCCTGCTAACTATGGCTACACCTTC.